The rows below give T cell receptor beta chains drawn from one sample of a study of cytomegalovirus exposure and HLA in healthy donors. Only in-frame clones appear in the TCRdb table, and some are missing; sequencing was by immunoSEQ multiplex PCR. Seen here are some 87,000 clones, 60% to 85% observed once, and the top ten hold about 7%. Source material: PBMCs. All receptors come from a man aged 50 or older in good health and CMV-seropositive. CDR3s include the opening cysteine and the closing phenylalanine or tryptophan.

>TRBV10-3|TRBJ1-2
CAISESPDRGGGYTF
>TRBV6-1|TRBJ1-5
CASSEMGRQPQHF
>TRBV28|TRBJ2-6
CASSTGPSGANVLTF
>TRBV7-2|TRBJ1-4
CASSFGGGVGEKLFF
>TRBV18|TRBJ2-7
CASSPPTGTGIYEQYF
>TRBV5-1|TRBJ2-5
CASSLVSGVETQYF
>TRBV5-5|TRBJ2-5
CASTITPAGAQETQYF
>TRBV6-5|TRBJ1-1
CASSSAGTEAFF
>TRBV30|TRBJ1-4
CAWSLSTNEKLFF
>TRBV7-6|TRBJ1-6
CASSLDHPGAPYNSPLHF
>TRBV30|TRBJ1-2
CAWRQGANGYTF
>TRBV7-8|TRBJ1-2
CASSLAPGFYGYTF
>TRBV18|TRBJ1-2
CASSIDSNYGYPF
>TRBV7-8|TRBJ2-5
CASSLEVGPGLEETQYF
>TRBV29-1|TRBJ1-2
CSVLDRGGYGYTF
>TRBV2|TRBJ1-1
CASRMALEAFF
>TRBV7-6|TRBJ2-7
CASSLGRGLPYEQYF
>TRBV7-8|TRBJ2-5
CASSAQGTQYF
>TRBV4-1|TRBJ2-7
CASSQDYKQALTYEQYF
>TRBV7-2|TRBJ2-1
CASGFGRTGYNEQFF
>TRBV5-1|TRBJ1-2
CASSQGTGDGYTF
>TRBV29-1|TRBJ2-5
CSYGQLQETQYF
>TRBV30|TRBJ1-5
CAWSLRGLGNQPQHF
>TRBV10-3|TRBJ1-2
CAISESTGGGYGYTF
>TRBV15|TRBJ2-1
CATSLQGPYNEQFF
>TRBV4-3|TRBJ1-1
CASSTHRGGTEAFF
>TRBV5-6|TRBJ2-7
CASSSGQAAYEQYF
>TRBV30|TRBJ2-7
CAWSVGGGTYEQYF
>TRBV6-6|TRBJ2-7
CAIARATYEQYF
>TRBV6-1|TRBJ2-3
CASSESMGAATDTQYF
>TRBV5-4|TRBJ2-3
CASSLRPDSPRYF
>TRBV5-1|TRBJ2-1
CASSSGTSGGHYNEQFF
>TRBV5-5|TRBJ1-2
CASSPELTDGYTF
>TRBV13|TRBJ2-1
CASSSGLKGGNEQFF
>TRBV28|TRBJ1-1
CATLSGQGIGATEAFF
>TRBV7-2|TRBJ1-5
CASSSTGGYSNQPQHF
>TRBV7-6|TRBJ2-3
CASSPAGGSTDTQYF
>TRBV19|TRBJ1-1
CASSISRFTEAFF
>TRBV28|TRBJ1-5
CASSAGTGGNQPQHF
>TRBV6-1|TRBJ2-7
CASSEWARREQYF
>TRBV9|TRBJ2-7
CASSPSGGILYEQYF
>TRBV13|TRBJ1-2
CASSLGTAWTGNYGYTF
>TRBV10-3|TRBJ1-2
CAISESRGYGYTF
>TRBV18|TRBJ2-7
CASSPPYSNEQYF
>TRBV30|TRBJ2-6
CAWSIPGQGASGANVLTF
>TRBV27|TRBJ1-6
CASSAGGQGLTSPLNF
>TRBV28|TRBJ2-7
CASSNRARTYEQYF
>TRBV18|TRBJ2-6
CASSPQGVVAGANVLTF
>TRBV6-1|TRBJ1-5
CASTGEYSNQPQNF
>TRBV12-5|TRBJ1-3
CASGWGGEGLSGNTIYF